The entry that follows covers one T cell receptor (beta chain) sequence. Its antigen is not known. These data come from a study of cytomegalovirus exposure and HLA in healthy donors. Study at large: Unique TCRs from HLA-typed donors, 65 million to 85 million of them, were held in an early data release.

Findings and caveats of the study: Among TCR beta chains, those listed as cytomegalovirus-associated numbered 164. Using the classifier, cytomegalovirus status was reportedly diagnosed with high specificity and sensitivity.

The CDR3 covers 15 residues. V shed 5 bases and J shed 10 bases, with 21 bases lying between them. Germline CDR1 and CDR2: SGHTA and FQGNSA. Primers included in the PCR were 60 Vbeta and 13 Jbeta primers. The table came from immunoSEQ multiplex PCR; TCRdb's copy has only in-frame clones and leaves some out. In the table there are approximately 190,000 clones, around 85% of which are singletons. Sequencing used PBMCs. The chain is built from TRBV7-2 and TRBJ2-1; TRBD2 might be the D (6 bases). This TCR was sampled from a man in his fifties in good health and CMV-seronegative. The DNA of the CDR3 is TGTGCCAGCAGCCGTTGGAGGGAAAAGGGGCGGGAGCAGTTCTTC. Protein: CASSRWREKGREQFF.